This T cell receptor (beta chain) was obtained from a study of blood T cell repertoires in COVID-19. Turning to the study itself: The United States, Italy and Spain supplied acute and convalescent COVID-19 samples. T cells, B-cell-depleted T cells, or PBMCs provided the cDNA or gDNA that served as material.

The CDR3 totals 17 residues. Losses at the gene ends were 6 bases for V and 1 base for J; bases not matched to a gene: 12. Germline lookup yields CDR1 LNHDA and CDR2 SQIVND (reference sequence). Method: immunoSEQ multiplex PCR; TCRdb's copy keeps in-frame clones and lacks some. Among approximately 150,000 clones, about 88% were seen once, and the ten largest hold roughly 2%. V usage is TRBV19 and J usage is TRBJ1-5; TRBD1 matches at 7 bases. Sequencing was performed on peripheral blood. The receptor was isolated from a man aged 50-59 years who had recovered from COVID-19. CDR3 DNA: TGTGCCAGTAGAAGATCGCGACAGGGAGGCAGCAATCAGCCCCAGCATTTT. This encodes CASRRSRQGGSNQPQHF.